A single sample gave rise to the 7 T cell receptor beta chains below, sequenced in a study of cytomegalovirus exposure and HLA in healthy donors (dated by TCRdb to the late 2010s). Library preparation employed the immunoSEQ multiplex PCR assay. For the multiplex PCR, a mixture combining 60 forward primers for TCR Vbeta segments and 13 reverse primers for TCR Jbeta segments was used. TCRdb's version of the immuneACCESS table is confined to in-frame rearrangements and falls short of the full clone set. An unresolved V gene accounts for under half of the shortfall where checked; the remainder is of unknown origin. The sample table contains 110,000 or so clones; only one count was recorded for 60% to 80% of them. The ten largest clones represent approximately 5% of the sample. The specimen was PBMCs. All receptors derive from a woman younger than 45 in good health and CMV-seropositive.

This chain joins TRBV9 and TRBJ1-1; 8 nucleotides agree with TRBD1. CDR3 size: 15 residues. V dropped 4 bases and J dropped 7; count of bases not matched to a gene: 12. CDR1 is SGDLS, CDR2 YYNGEE, per germline. CDR3 loop: CASSPNAPGGLEAFF. The CDR3 DNA reads TGTGCCAGCAGCCCCAACGCCCCAGGGGGCCTTGAAGCTTTCTTT.

V gene TRBV2 combines with J gene TRBJ2-1; D uncertain. CDR3 size: 13 residues. V shed 4 bases and J shed 3 bases, with 7 bases lying between them. The germline CDR1 and CDR2 sequences are SNHLY and FYNNEI. The CDR3 is CASSGQIYNEQFF. The DNA for the CDR3 is TGTGCCAGCAGTGGGCAGATCTACAATGAGCAGTTCTTC.

The sample holds one count of this clone. This chain's CDR3 is CASSLSTGGEQYF. CDR3 in DNA: TGCGCCAGCAGCTTGAGTACGGGAGGAGAGCAGTACTTC. The chain is built from TRBV5-1 and TRBJ2-5; 7 nucleotides match TRBD2. Germline V gene sequence: CDR1 SGHRS, CDR2 YFSETQ. The CDR3 totals 13 residues. The V gene end was trimmed by 1 base and the J gene end by 11 bases; junction bases not matched to a gene: 8.

This clone was detected only a few times. The genes are TRBV11-2 and TRBJ1-2; 7 bases map to TRBD1. V dropped 4 bases and J dropped 1; count of bases not matched to a gene: 3. This CDR3 spans 14 amino acids. Germline loops: CDR1 SGHAT, CDR2 FQNNGV. CDR3 sequence reads: CASSSRQGNYGYTF. In DNA, the CDR3 is TGTGCCAGCAGCTCCCGACAGGGTAACTATGGCTACACCTTC. Full variable domain (remainder filled in from reference TRBV11-2 and TRBJ1-2): EAGVAQSPRYKIIEKRQSVAFWCNPISGHATLYWYQQILGQGPKLLIQFQNNGVVDDSQLPKDRFSAERLKGVDSTLKIQPAKLEDSAVYLCASSSRQGNYGYTFGSGTRLTVV.

DNA of the CDR3: TGTGCCACCAGCAGAGATCCGGCCTGGAGCTCCTACAATGAGCAGTTCTTC. Translated, it gives CATSRDPAWSSYNEQFF. The chain recombines TRBV15 with TRBJ2-1; D is unclear. The CDR3 consists of 17 residues. Trimming shortened V by 0 bases and J by 0 bases, and 12 bases separated the two germline ends. CDR1 and CDR2 from the germline V gene are LNHNV and YYDKDF (reference sequence).

This chain's CDR3 is CSVKPGQRLYEQYF. Here the CDR3 DNA reads TGCAGCGTCAAACCGGGACAGAGGCTCTACGAGCAGTACTTC. This chain joins TRBV29-1 and TRBJ2-7, with 7 positions matching TRBD1. Germline CDR1 and CDR2: SQVTM and ANQGSEA. Trimming cost V 6 bases and J 3 bases; bases outside gene matches: 11. The CDR3 extends over 14 amino acids.

This rearrangement joins TRBV4-1 to TRBJ2-1; possible D gene TRBD2, 5 bases. The germline gives CDR1 MGHRA, CDR2 YSYEKL. The CDR3 consists of 15 residues. The V end lost 4 bases, the J end lost 0 bases, and 10 bases lay between the germline ends. CDR3 sequence reads: CASSRLGSSYNEQFF. CDR3 DNA: TGCGCCAGCAGCCGTCTAGGGAGCTCCTACAATGAGCAGTTCTTC.